This T cell receptor (beta chain) was sequenced for a study of cytomegalovirus exposure and HLA in healthy donors. Overall study findings and caveats: Subsequent analysis found a tendency for first-cohort TCR clusters to co-occur within the 120 validation repertoires. The CMV antigen specificity of a few CMV-associated chains was confirmed through in vitro analysis.

On this clone itself: Antigen specificity is unknown.

The CDR3 is 17 residues long. Germline V CDR1 and CDR2: MGHRA, YSYEKL. With 2 bases removed from V and 2 bases from J, the gap between germline ends came to 16 bases. Method: immunoSEQ multiplex PCR; TCRdb's copy keeps in-frame clones and lacks some. Among some 49,000 clones, 94% were seen once, and the ten largest hold around 8%. The sequencing sample was made of PBMCs. This TCR was recovered from a woman aged 18-29 years in good health and CMV-seropositive. The chain is built from TRBV4-1 and TRBJ1-3; D possibly corresponds to TRBD1 (6 bases). The CDR3 loop is CASSQTTDSLTGNTIYF. CDR3 in DNA: TGCGCCAGCAGCCAAACTACGGACAGTCTTACTGGAAACACCATATATTTT.